These 17 T cell receptor beta chains share one sample of origin, sequenced in a study of blood T cells in healthy people across ages. The use of a sample-barcoded 5' primer and a J-beta primer mix characterized a second PCR of 7 to 11 cycles. TCRdb reanalysed the 5' RACE reads using MiXCR and keeps one entry per CDR3 protein. This sample has approximately 780,000 distinct CDR3 sequences; roughly 25% occur once, and the top ten carry around 3%. These data were also reused for a study on T cells of mothers and their children.

The sample comprised blood. The receptors were sampled from a boy younger than 18 in good health.

Comments on this clonotype: A read error may account for a junction end that differs from germline. This chain uses TRBV29-1 with TRBJ2-3, with D perhaps matching TRBD1 (5 bases). The CDR3 is 17 residues long. Germline V lookup: CDR1 SQVTM, CDR2 ANQGSEA. The chain's CDR3 is CSVEPTAIPILTGTQYF. The CDR3 coding sequence is TGCAGCGTTGAACCGACAGCTATACCAATTCTCACAGGTACGCAGTATTTT.

The J gene is TRBJ2-5, the V gene TRBV5-5, with D possibly TRBD2 on 5 matching bases. Gene TRBJ2-7 matches the end of the DNA better, so the J call may be wrong. The CDR3 consists of 15 residues. In germline, CDR1 is SGHKS, CDR2 YYEKEE (reference sequence). DNA for the CDR3: TGTGCCAGCCAGACCCTGACGGGGAACGGCTACGAGCAGTACTTC. It specifies CASQTLTGNGYEQYF.

As regards this clonotype: The final CDR3 position lacks the conserved phenylalanine or tryptophan, pointing to a likely read error. The chain couples TRBV10-3 to TRBJ2-3, with D perhaps matching TRBD1 or TRBD2 (5 bases each). Between the trimmed V and J ends, which lost 5 bases and 3 bases, there was a span of 9 bases. The V gene's germline CDR1 is ENHRY and CDR2 SYGVKD. This CDR3 comprises 13 residues. The CDR3 is CAISPGRTDTQYS. CDR3 sequence (DNA): TGTGCCATCAGTCCGGGACGGACAGATACGCAGTATTCT.

In this sample, this clonotype turned up a few times. J is TRBJ1-1 and V is TRBV2, with D possibly TRBD1 on 6 matching bases. CDR1 is SNHLY and CDR2 is FYNNEI in the germline V gene. The ends were cut back, 5 bases at V and 4 bases at J, with 17 bases in the middle. This CDR3 region has 15 residues. CDR3 DNA sequence: TGTGCCAGCAGTCTCCGGGGGGCGCGGGGCACTGAAGCTTTCTTT. Residues: CASSLRGARGTEAFF.

This clonotype was seen a handful of times. The chain employs TRBV15 and TRBJ2-3; possibly TRBD1 for D (6 bases). CDR1 is LNHNV, CDR2 YYDKDF, per germline (reference sequence). The CDR3 length is 14 residues. The germline V and J ends were trimmed by 2 bases and 1 base, with 7 bases remaining between them. For the CDR3, the DNA is TGTGCCACCAGCAGACGACAGGGCACAGATACGCAGTATTTT. Translated, it gives CATSRRQGTDTQYF.

In this sample, this clonotype turned up once. Sequence at one end of the junction differs from germline and may be a read error. The J gene is TRBJ2-5, the V gene TRBV5-1; D perhaps matches TRBD2 (6 bases). The assigned J gene may be wrong: the sequence end matches TRBJ2-7 better. Germline-derived CDR1 and CDR2 are SGHRS and YFSETQ. The CDR3 consists of 13 residues. DNA of the CDR3: TGCGCCAGCAGTTTGGAGGGCGGGGACGAGCAGTACTTC. Amino acids: CASSLEGGDEQYF.

This clonotype was observed once. This sequence joins TRBV7-2 and TRBJ2-7; 11 nucleotides agree with TRBD1. With 5 bases clipped from V and 5 bases from J, the junction kept 5 bases outside the gene matches. CDR1 SGHTA and CDR2 FQGNSA come from the germline V gene. The CDR3 covers 14 residues. The CDR3 loop is CASSDGTGGHEQYF. CDR3 sequence (DNA): TGTGCCAGCAGCGACGGGACAGGGGGTCACGAGCAGTACTTC.

This sequence joins TRBV29-1 and TRBJ2-4; 7 bases fit TRBD2. CDR1 is SQVTM, CDR2 ANQGSEA, per germline. The ends lost 1 base at V and 0 bases at J; junction bases unmatched: 9. This CDR3 contains 17 residues. CDR3 amino acids: CSVEVGIGGIAKNIQYF. The CDR3, as DNA: TGCAGCGTTGAAGTGGGTATCGGGGGGATAGCCAAAAACATTCAGTACTTC. Complete variable domain (other parts from reference TRBV29-1 and TRBJ2-4): SAVISQKPSRDICQRGTSLTIQCQVDSQVTMMFWYRQQPGQSLTLIATANQGSEATYESGFVIDKFPISRPNLTFSTLTVSNMSPEDSSIYLCSVEVGIGGIAKNIQYFGAGTRLSVL.

This clonotype showed up just a few times. The genes are TRBV5-6 and TRBJ1-4; 7 positions match TRBD1. Germline V gene sequence: CDR1 SGHDT, CDR2 YYEEEE. The ends lost 2 bases at V and 4 bases at J; junction bases unmatched: 2. The CDR3 consists of 14 residues. The CDR3 DNA sequence: TGTGCCAGCAGCTTCGGGACAGATAATGAAAAACTGTTTTTT. This sequence encodes CASSFGTDNEKLFF.

This rearrangement joins TRBV5-5 to TRBJ2-5; a possible D gene is TRBD2 (5 bases). The DNA end favors TRBJ2-1, so the J call may be wrong. CDR3 length: 17 amino acids. CDR1 SGHKS and CDR2 YYEKEE come from the germline V gene (reference sequence). Here the CDR3 DNA reads TGTGCCAGCAGCTTGGCCCTTGGCGGGCCAGCCTACAATGAGCAGTTCTTC. Translated, it gives CASSLALGGPAYNEQFF.

The chain recombines TRBV19 with TRBJ2-3; 7 bases are a match to TRBD2. V was clipped by 6 bases and J by 1 base; unmatched bases: 7. The CDR3 contains 15 residues. Germline assignment: CDR1 LNHDA and CDR2 SQIVND (reference sequence). CDR3 sequence reads: CASSPIAGGTDTQYF. CDR3 in DNA: TGTGCCAGTAGCCCAATCGCGGGGGGCACAGATACGCAGTATTTT. Full variable domain (rest looked up from reference TRBV19 and TRBJ2-3): DGGITQSPKYLFRKEGQNVTLSCEQNLNHDAMYWYRQDPGQGLRLIYYSQIVNDFQKGDIAEGYSVSREKKESFPLTVTSAQKNPTAFYLCASSPIAGGTDTQYFGPGTRLTVL.

The chain uses TRBV20-1 and TRBJ2-6; possibly TRBD2 for D (5 bases). The germline V gene encodes CDR1 DFQATT and CDR2 SNEGSKA (reference sequence). Trimming removed 3 bases at V and 1 base at J, with 13 bases between. This CDR3 is 16 amino acids long. CDR3 in amino acids: CSASMGVKSGANVLTF. In DNA, the CDR3 is TGCAGTGCTAGCATGGGAGTGAAATCTGGGGCCAACGTCCTGACTTTC.

This clonotype has ten or more counts. The V and J genes are TRBV10-3 and TRBJ2-5; tentative D call: TRBD1 (6 bases). The V and J ends lost 5 bases and 1 base respectively, with 14 bases between them. The CDR3 spans 15 residues. Germline V gives CDR1 ENHRY, CDR2 SYGVKD. The CDR3 loop reads CAISRSLGGQETQYF. The CDR3 DNA is TGTGCCATCAGTAGGTCCCTAGGGGGCCAAGAGACCCAGTACTTC.

This clonotype showed up just a few times. The chain employs TRBV6-6 and TRBJ1-5, with no clear D. The germline V gene encodes CDR1 MNHNY and CDR2 SVGAGI (reference sequence). V lost 2 bases and J lost 6, with 8 bases in between. The CDR3 spans 13 residues. CDR3: CASSYSPRQPQHF. The CDR3 bases are TGTGCCAGCAGTTACAGCCCGCGTCAGCCCCAGCATTTT.

This chain connects TRBV4-1 to TRBJ2-1, with D perhaps matching TRBD2 (6 bases). V dropped 4 bases and J dropped 8 bases, with 18 bases sitting between them. This CDR3 region has 15 residues. Looked up from germline, CDR1 is MGHRA and CDR2 is YSYEKL. The CDR3: CASSPPPGEIDEQFF. The DNA of the CDR3 is TGCGCCAGCAGCCCGCCCCCGGGGGAGATAGATGAGCAGTTCTTC.

This clonotype was counted a few times. The chain is built from TRBV28 and TRBJ1-2, with a weak D call TRBD1 (5 bases). CDR1 and CDR2 (germline): MDHEN, SYDVKM. The CDR3 consists of 15 residues. V was trimmed by 4 bases and J by 6 bases, leaving 18 bases between them. CDR3 protein: CASSSIGSGWDGYTF. As DNA, the CDR3 is TGTGCCAGCAGTTCGATTGGCTCAGGGTGGGATGGCTACACCTTC.

The chain recombines TRBV6-5 with TRBJ1-5; weak D call: TRBD1 (5 bases). The V gene lost 8 bases and the J gene lost 7 bases, with 15 bases spanning the gap. This CDR3 comprises 13 residues. Germline-derived CDR1 and CDR2 are MNHEY and SVGAGI. The DNA of the CDR3 is TGTGCCAGCGGGCGGGGGGGGGAGCAGCCCCAGCATTTT. This codes for CASGRGGEQPQHF.